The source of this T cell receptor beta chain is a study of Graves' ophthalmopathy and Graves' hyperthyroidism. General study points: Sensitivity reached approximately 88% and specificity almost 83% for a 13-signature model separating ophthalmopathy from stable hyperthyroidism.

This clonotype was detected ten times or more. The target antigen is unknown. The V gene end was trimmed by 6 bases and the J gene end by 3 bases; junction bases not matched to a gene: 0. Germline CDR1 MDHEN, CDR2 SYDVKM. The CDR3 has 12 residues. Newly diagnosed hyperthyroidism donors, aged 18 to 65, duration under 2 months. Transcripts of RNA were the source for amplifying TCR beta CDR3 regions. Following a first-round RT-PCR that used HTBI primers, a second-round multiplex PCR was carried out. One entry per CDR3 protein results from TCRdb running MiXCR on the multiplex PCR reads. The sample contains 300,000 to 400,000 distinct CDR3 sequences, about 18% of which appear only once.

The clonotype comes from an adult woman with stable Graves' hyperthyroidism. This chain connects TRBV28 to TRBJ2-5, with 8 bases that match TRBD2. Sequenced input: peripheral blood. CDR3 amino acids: CASRTSEETQYF. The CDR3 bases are TGTGCCAGCAGGACTAGCGAAGAGACCCAGTACTTC.